The present entry profiles one TCR beta chain with its context. Germline loops: CDR1 MNHNY, CDR2 SVGAGI (reference sequence). This CDR3 contains 11 residues. V gave up 3 bases and J gave up 5 bases, with 4 bases separating them. In the study's own analysis: From reference gene primer amplification, estimates of nucleated cell counts were derived. TCRdb keeps only in-frame clones here, not all; method: immunoSEQ multiplex PCR. Clone size and V and J calls were adopted from that table, with D and trimming inferred from the DNA. The table includes about 110,000 clones, about 85% detected once. The source of the sample is a study of blood T cell repertoires in COVID-19. Study background: Samples of COVID-19 (acute and convalescent) were obtained from the United States, Italy and Spain. The cDNA or gDNA used as material had been derived from T cells, B-cell-depleted T cells, or PBMCs.

This sequence originates from a man aged 45 to 65 with acute or convalescent COVID-19. This chain joins TRBV6-6 and TRBJ1-1; D uncertain. Sample: peripheral blood. CDR3 residues: CASSYPTEAFF. The CDR3 DNA is TGTGCCAGCAGTTATCCGACTGAAGCTTTCTTT.